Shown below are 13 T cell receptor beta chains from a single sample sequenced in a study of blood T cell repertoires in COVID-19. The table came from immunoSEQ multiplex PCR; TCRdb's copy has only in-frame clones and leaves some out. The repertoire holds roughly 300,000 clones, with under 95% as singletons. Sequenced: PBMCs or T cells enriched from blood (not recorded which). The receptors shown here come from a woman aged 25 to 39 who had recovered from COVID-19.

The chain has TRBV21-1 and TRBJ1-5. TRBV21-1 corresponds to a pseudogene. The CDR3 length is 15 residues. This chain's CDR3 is CASRYEPFSNQPQHF. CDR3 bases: TGTGCCAGCCGTTATGAGCCGTTTAGCAATCAGCCCCAGCATTTT.

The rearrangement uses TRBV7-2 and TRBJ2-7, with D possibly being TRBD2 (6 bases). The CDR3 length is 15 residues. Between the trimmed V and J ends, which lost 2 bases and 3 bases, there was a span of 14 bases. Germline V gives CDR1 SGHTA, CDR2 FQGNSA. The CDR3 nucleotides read TGTGCCAGCAGCTTATATGGCGGGAATCACTACGAGCAGTACTTC. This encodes CASSLYGGNHYEQYF.

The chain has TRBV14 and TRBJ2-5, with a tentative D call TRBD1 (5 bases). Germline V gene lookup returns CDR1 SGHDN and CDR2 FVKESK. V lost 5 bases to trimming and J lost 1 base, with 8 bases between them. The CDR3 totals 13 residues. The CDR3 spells CASSVGAQETQYF. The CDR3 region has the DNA TGTGCCAGCAGCGTTGGGGCCCAAGAGACCCAGTACTTC.

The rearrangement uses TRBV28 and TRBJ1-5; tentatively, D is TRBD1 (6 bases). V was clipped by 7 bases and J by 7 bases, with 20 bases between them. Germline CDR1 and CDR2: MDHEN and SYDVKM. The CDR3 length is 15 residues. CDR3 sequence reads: CASKVWGGGRQPQHF. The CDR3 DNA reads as TGTGCCAGCAAAGTTTGGGGCGGGGGGCGGCAGCCCCAGCATTTT. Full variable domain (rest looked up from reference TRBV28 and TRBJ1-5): DVKVTQSSRYLVKRTGEKVFLECVQDMDHENMFWYRQDPGLGLRLIYFSYDVKMKEKGDIPEGYSVSREKKERFSLILESASTNQTSMYLCASKVWGGGRQPQHFGDGTRLSIL.

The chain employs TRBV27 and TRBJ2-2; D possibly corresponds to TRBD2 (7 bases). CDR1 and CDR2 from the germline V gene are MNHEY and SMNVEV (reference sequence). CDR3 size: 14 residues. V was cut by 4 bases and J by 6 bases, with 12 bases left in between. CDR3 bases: TGTGCCAGCAGTTCCCGGGGGGCCGCCGGGGAGCTGTTTTTT. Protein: CASSSRGAAGELFF.

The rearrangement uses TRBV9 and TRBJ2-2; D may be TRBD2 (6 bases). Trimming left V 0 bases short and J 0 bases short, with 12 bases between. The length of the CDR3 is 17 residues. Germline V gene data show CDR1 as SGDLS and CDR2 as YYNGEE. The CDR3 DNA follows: TGTGCCAGCAGCGTAGCTTCTTGGGGGGCGAACACCGGGGAGCTGTTTTTT. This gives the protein CASSVASWGANTGELFF.

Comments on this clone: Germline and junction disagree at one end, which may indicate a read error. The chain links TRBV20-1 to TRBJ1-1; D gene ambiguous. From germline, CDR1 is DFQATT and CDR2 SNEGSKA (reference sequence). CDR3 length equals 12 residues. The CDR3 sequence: CSASHTRTEAFF. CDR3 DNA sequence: TGCAGCGCTAGTCACACGAGGACTGAAGCTTTCTTT.

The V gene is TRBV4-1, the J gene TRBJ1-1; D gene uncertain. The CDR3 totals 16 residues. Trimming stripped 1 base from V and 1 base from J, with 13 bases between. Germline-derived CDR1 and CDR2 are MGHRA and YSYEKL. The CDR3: CASSQGGRAGNTEAFF. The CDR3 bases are TGCGCCAGCAGCCAAGGCGGGCGGGCGGGGAACACTGAAGCTTTCTTT.

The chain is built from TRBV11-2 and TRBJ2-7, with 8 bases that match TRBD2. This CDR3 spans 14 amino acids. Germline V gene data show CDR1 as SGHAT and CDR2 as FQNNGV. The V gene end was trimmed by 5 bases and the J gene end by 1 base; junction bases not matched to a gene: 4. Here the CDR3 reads CASSGTRSSYEQYF. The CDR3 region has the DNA TGTGCCAGCAGCGGGACTAGATCGTCCTACGAGCAGTACTTC. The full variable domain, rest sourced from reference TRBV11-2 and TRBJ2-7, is EAGVAQSPRYKIIEKRQSVAFWCNPISGHATLYWYQQILGQGPKLLIQFQNNGVVDDSQLPKDRFSAERLKGVDSTLKIQPAKLEDSAVYLCASSGTRSSYEQYFGPGTRLTVT.

The CDR3 here is CASSLTSGTADTQYF. In nucleotides, the CDR3 is TGTGCCAGCAGCTTGACTAGCGGTACCGCAGATACGCAGTATTTT. The gene calls are TRBV7-6 and TRBJ2-3; TRBD2 agrees at 9 bases. This CDR3 is built from 15 residues. Germline loops: CDR1 SGHVS, CDR2 FNYEAQ. The J segment lost 4 bases and the V segment lost 3 bases, leaving 5 bases of the junction unmatched.

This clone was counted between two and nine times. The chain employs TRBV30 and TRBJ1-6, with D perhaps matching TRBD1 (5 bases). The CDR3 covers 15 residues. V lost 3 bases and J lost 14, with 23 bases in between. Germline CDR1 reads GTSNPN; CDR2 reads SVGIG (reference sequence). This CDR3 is CAWRSRRDSLVALHF. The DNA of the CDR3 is TGTGCCTGGAGATCCCGTCGGGACTCTCTAGTAGCCCTCCACTTT.

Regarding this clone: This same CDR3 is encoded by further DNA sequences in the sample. The CDR3 DNA follows: TGTGCCTGGAGCTCAGGCAGCAATCAGCCCCAGCATTTT. Translating it yields CAWSSGSNQPQHF. The chain employs TRBV30 and TRBJ1-5; D unclear. Per the germline V gene, CDR1 is GTSNPN and CDR2 is SVGIG (reference sequence). CDR3 length equals 13 residues. V was pared by 3 bases and J by 1 base, with 7 bases between.

The CDR3 spells CASSSQQGSHEQYF. CDR3 bases: TGTGCCAGCAGTTCGCAACAGGGGAGCCACGAGCAGTACTTC. The chain is built from TRBV6-5 and TRBJ2-7; TRBD1 agrees at 7 bases. The germline V gene has CDR1 MNHEY and CDR2 SVGAGI. The CDR3 totals 14 residues. V lost 4 bases and J lost 5; bases outside the gene matches: 8.